The entry below gives a single TCR beta chain sequence along with its context. What it binds is not known. This record comes from a study of shared clonotypes between healthy human individuals. Overall study context: There were three CD4 naive, three CD4 memory, two CD8 naive and one CD8 memory plates per donor. Study conclusions and caveats: Clonotype sharing among donors was expected to depend on sequencing depth. Only blood was sampled; tissue repertoires likely differ.

Naive CD8 isolation took CD45RO-negative cells positively selected for CCR7 and excluded terminally differentiated effector memory CD45RA+ cells. Repertoires were generated with immunoSEQ multiplex PCR, while TCRdb's copy carries only in-frame clones and drops some. Here the sample spans millions of clones, approximately 95% being singletons. There are 15 residues in the CDR3. V lost 3 bases to trimming and J lost 6 bases; unmatched junction nucleotides: 8. From germline, CDR1 is MNHEY and CDR2 SMNVEV (reference sequence). Material for sequencing was naive CD8+ T cells sorted from blood. The V call is TRBV27, the J call TRBJ1-1; 9 nucleotides match TRBD1. This TCR was recovered from a man younger than 30 in good health. The CDR3 DNA follows: TGTGCCAGCAGTTTGGTTGGGACAGGGAATGCTGAAGCTTTCTTT. This codes for CASSLVGTGNAEAFF.